This T cell receptor (beta chain) was retrieved from a study of OX40 agonist ivuxolimab in advanced cancers. Study summary: Patients received ivuxolimab, an agonistic anti-OX40 (CD134) antibody. Every 2 weeks, patients got intravenous ivuxolimab at one of six dose levels (0.01-10 mg/kg).

V lost 4 bases and J lost 4, with 14 bases in between. The CDR3 is 15 amino acids. From germline, CDR1 is SGHNT and CDR2 YYREEE (reference sequence). TCRdb's table, derived via immunoSEQ multiplex PCR, lists solely in-frame clones and lacks some. Found here are tens of thousands of clones, approximately 78% of them singletons; the top ten hold about 5.4%. The chain couples TRBV5-4 to TRBJ1-4; a possible D gene is TRBD1 (5 bases). Sequenced here: CD4+ or CD8+ T cells sorted from blood, sampled in a trial of the OX40 agonist ivuxolimab. This receptor was taken from an adult with an advanced solid tumor such as melanoma, head and neck, liver or kidney cancer. The CDR3 sequence: CASSRRVLSNEKLFF. As DNA, the CDR3 is TGTGCCAGCAGCCGCAGGGTCTTGAGTAATGAAAAACTGTTTTTT.